This T cell receptor (beta chain) was documented in a study of immune heterogeneity within non-small cell lung tumors. In the study overall: Of all tumors, several turned out to be squamous cell carcinomas, more than eight were non-squamous carcinomas and 1 was not otherwise specified.

The J segment lost 6 bases and the V segment lost 6 bases, leaving 6 bases of the junction unmatched. The CDR3 is made up of 13 amino acids. This clonotype showed up many times. Its target is unknown. Template material for each sample was approximately 0.65 ug of bulk tumor genomic DNA. From each primary tumor, several far-apart biopsies were obtained during surgery. The study enrolled patients with untreated, newly diagnosed non-small cell lung cancer who underwent curative surgery. Regarding the study as a whole: Recurrence of identical dominant CDR3 beta clonotypes was observed across tumor sites within a patient, alongside site-unique high-frequency clones.

The authors amplified TCR beta CDR3 by multiplex PCR with 32 V and 13 J primers. TCRdb re-called the multiplex PCR reads with MiXCR, one entry per CDR3 protein. This table holds some 14,000 distinct CDR3 sequences, 25% to 35% found once. The V and J genes are TRBV12-3 or TRBV12-4 and TRBJ1-2; TRBD1 aligns across 8 bases. This clonotype was sampled from a man between 35 and 55 years old with non-small cell lung cancer. The specimen was lung tumor tissue. The CDR3 here is CASSWATGDGYTF. The CDR3, as DNA: TGTGCCAGCAGCTGGGCGACAGGGGATGGCTACACCTTC.